This is a list of T cell receptor beta chains from one sample in a study of cytomegalovirus exposure and HLA in healthy donors. Some clones are missing from TCRdb's copy, which holds only in-frame ones; the method was immunoSEQ multiplex PCR. The sample gives approximately 180,000 clones, roughly 89% of which show up once; approximately 1.5% is in the top ten. The specimen was PBMCs. The receptor source for this set is a young woman in good health and CMV-seronegative. Both conserved end residues are part of each CDR3. The order of the fields is CDR3 length, D gene, J gene, V gene, clone size, CDR3 DNA, CDR3 protein. A D gene is named only where the DNA matches it firmly. Clone size is not always given. Where it is, it says once, few, many or a class for expanded clones.

CDR3 length: 13
D gene: TRBD1
J gene: TRBJ2-4
V gene: TRBV5-6
clone size: once
CDR3 DNA: TGTGCCAGCAGCTTGGCCGGGACAGCAATTCAGTACTTC
CDR3 protein: CASSLAGTAIQYF

CDR3 length: 15
D gene: .
J gene: TRBJ1-1
V gene: TRBV15
clone size: .
CDR3 DNA: TGTGCCACCAGCAGGGGAGGGGTTCACCCTGAAATAGCTTTCTTT
CDR3 protein: CATSRGGVHPEIAFF

CDR3 length: 15
D gene: TRBD1
J gene: TRBJ2-2
V gene: TRBV6-6
clone size: once
CDR3 DNA: TGTGCCAGTTCCTCCTGGACAGGGAACACCGGGGAGCTGTTTTTT
CDR3 protein: CASSSWTGNTGELFF

CDR3 length: 17
D gene: TRBD1
J gene: TRBJ1-1
V gene: TRBV7-2
clone size: .
CDR3 DNA: TGTGCCAGCAGCTTAGTCGGGGGACAGGGTGTTCAGACTGAAGCTTTCTTT
CDR3 protein: CASSLVGGQGVQTEAFF

CDR3 length: 17
D gene: .
J gene: TRBJ2-7
V gene: TRBV4-1
clone size: .
CDR3 DNA: TGCGCCAGCAGCCAAGATTTGTTAACCAGGGGAGTATACGAGCAGTACTTC
CDR3 protein: CASSQDLLTRGVYEQYF

CDR3 length: 16
D gene: TRBD2
J gene: TRBJ2-7
V gene: TRBV9
clone size: .
CDR3 DNA: TGTGCCAGCAGCGTAGCAGCGGGAGTACTATCCTACGAGCAGTACTTC
CDR3 protein: CASSVAAGVLSYEQYF

CDR3 length: 15
D gene: .
J gene: TRBJ2-1
V gene: TRBV7-6
clone size: .
CDR3 DNA: TGTGCCAGCAGCCCCCGTTTGGGGGCGTTCGATGAGCAGTTCTTC
CDR3 protein: CASSPRLGAFDEQFF

CDR3 length: 14
D gene: TRBD1
J gene: TRBJ1-2
V gene: TRBV6-1
clone size: .
CDR3 DNA: TGTGCCAGCAGTGAGACCGGGACAGCCTATGGCTACACCTTC
CDR3 protein: CASSETGTAYGYTF

CDR3 length: 16
D gene: .
J gene: TRBJ2-5
V gene: TRBV29-1
clone size: once
CDR3 DNA: TGCAGCGCCGGTTGGGGCACGGACCGCCCTCAAGAGACCCAGTACTTC
CDR3 protein: CSAGWGTDRPQETQYF

CDR3 length: 15
D gene: TRBD1
J gene: TRBJ1-5
V gene: TRBV19
clone size: .
CDR3 DNA: TGTGCCAGTAGGGTGCGACAGGGTAGTAATCAGCCCCAGCATTTT
CDR3 protein: CASRVRQGSNQPQHF

CDR3 length: 19
D gene: TRBD2
J gene: TRBJ2-1
V gene: TRBV10-2
clone size: .
CDR3 DNA: TGCGCCAGCAGCGAGCGGACTAGGGTTTCTATATCCCCCTACAATGAGCAGTTCTTC
CDR3 protein: CASSERTRVSISPYNEQFF

CDR3 length: 15
D gene: .
J gene: TRBJ2-5
V gene: TRBV4-1
clone size: once
CDR3 DNA: TGCGCCAGCAGCCAGGAAGGGGATCCCCGAGAGACCCAGTACTTC
CDR3 protein: CASSQEGDPRETQYF

CDR3 length: 14
D gene: .
J gene: TRBJ1-5
V gene: TRBV6-5
clone size: .
CDR3 DNA: TGTGCCAGCAGAGGACGACAGGGCAATCAGCCCCAGCATTTT
CDR3 protein: CASRGRQGNQPQHF

CDR3 length: 15
D gene: TRBD1
J gene: TRBJ2-2
V gene: TRBV6-1
clone size: .
CDR3 DNA: TGTGCCAGCAGTGTTGGGACAGGGACCACCGGGGAGCTGTTTTTT
CDR3 protein: CASSVGTGTTGELFF

CDR3 length: 15
D gene: TRBD1
J gene: TRBJ2-1
V gene: TRBV13
clone size: .
CDR3 DNA: TGTGCCAGCAGTTACCCGGGACAGGGAGACAATGAGCAGTTCTTC
CDR3 protein: CASSYPGQGDNEQFF

CDR3 length: 17
D gene: TRBD2
J gene: TRBJ2-5
V gene: TRBV27
clone size: .
CDR3 DNA: TGTGCCAGCAGTTTACTGTACAGCGGGGGACTTCAAGAGACCCAGTACTTC
CDR3 protein: CASSLLYSGGLQETQYF

CDR3 length: 14
D gene: TRBD2
J gene: TRBJ2-5
V gene: TRBV13
clone size: .
CDR3 DNA: TGTGCCAGCAGCTTTAGGACTAGCTCGGAGACCCAGTACTTC
CDR3 protein: CASSFRTSSETQYF

CDR3 length: 14
D gene: .
J gene: TRBJ1-2
V gene: TRBV5-1
clone size: .
CDR3 DNA: TGCGCCAGCAGCCAAACGACCCAGGGTTTGGGCTACACCTTC
CDR3 protein: CASSQTTQGLGYTF

CDR3 length: 15
D gene: .
J gene: TRBJ2-5
V gene: TRBV2
clone size: .
CDR3 DNA: TGTGCCAGCAGTGATTTAGGACAGACAAAAGAGACCCAGTACTTC
CDR3 protein: CASSDLGQTKETQYF

CDR3 length: 16
D gene: TRBD2
J gene: TRBJ2-7
V gene: TRBV6-1
clone size: once
CDR3 DNA: TGTGCCAGCAGTGAAAGCCCGGGAGGTTCTGTCGACGAGCAGTACTTC
CDR3 protein: CASSESPGGSVDEQYF

CDR3 length: 16
D gene: .
J gene: TRBJ1-3
V gene: TRBV2
clone size: .
CDR3 DNA: TGTGCCAGCAGTGAAGGGGGCAGGGGATTGGAAAACACCATATATTTT
CDR3 protein: CASSEGGRGLENTIYF

CDR3 length: 14
D gene: .
J gene: TRBJ1-1
V gene: TRBV10-2
clone size: .
CDR3 DNA: TGCGCCAGCAGAGGCAGCTCCCCGGGAGCTGAAGCTTTCTTT
CDR3 protein: CASRGSSPGAEAFF

CDR3 length: 15
D gene: TRBD1
J gene: TRBJ2-5
V gene: TRBV2
clone size: .
CDR3 DNA: TGTGCCAGCAGCAGGGACAGGGGGCAAAGGGAGACCCAGTACTTC
CDR3 protein: CASSRDRGQRETQYF

CDR3 length: 14
D gene: .
J gene: TRBJ1-2
V gene: TRBV6-1
clone size: .
CDR3 DNA: TGTGCCAGCAGTGAATCGGGGGGGGGCTATGGCTACACCTTC
CDR3 protein: CASSESGGGYGYTF

CDR3 length: 13
D gene: TRBD2
J gene: TRBJ2-1
V gene: TRBV9
clone size: .
CDR3 DNA: TGTGCCAGCAGCGTAGTGGGGGGGGGTGAGCAGTTCTTC
CDR3 protein: CASSVVGGGEQFF

CDR3 length: 16
D gene: .
J gene: TRBJ1-2
V gene: TRBV19
clone size: .
CDR3 DNA: TGTGCCAGTAGTATGCTCGGGGAGTGGGCTGAATATGGCTACACCTTC
CDR3 protein: CASSMLGEWAEYGYTF

CDR3 length: 15
D gene: TRBD2
J gene: TRBJ2-1
V gene: TRBV11-3
clone size: .
CDR3 DNA: TGTGCCAGCAGCGCCATAGCGGGGAACTACAATGAGCAGTTCTTC
CDR3 protein: CASSAIAGNYNEQFF

CDR3 length: 15
D gene: .
J gene: TRBJ2-2
V gene: TRBV13
clone size: once
CDR3 DNA: TGTGCCAGCAGCTTCAGAGGCACGAACACCGGGGAGCTGTTTTTT
CDR3 protein: CASSFRGTNTGELFF

CDR3 length: 17
D gene: TRBD2
J gene: TRBJ2-2
V gene: TRBV5-1
clone size: .
CDR3 DNA: TGCGCCAGCAGCTGGGGACTAGCGGGGGGTAACACCGGGGAGCTGTTTTTT
CDR3 protein: CASSWGLAGGNTGELFF

CDR3 length: 14
D gene: .
J gene: TRBJ2-2
V gene: TRBV6-6
clone size: .
CDR3 DNA: TGTGCCAGCAGTTACCGCGGGGATGCCGGGGAGCTGTTTTTT
CDR3 protein: CASSYRGDAGELFF

CDR3 length: 17
D gene: TRBD2
J gene: TRBJ2-2
V gene: TRBV27
clone size: .
CDR3 DNA: TGTGCCAGCAGTTCACTAGCGGGGGGGCGGGACACCGGGGAGCTGTTTTTT
CDR3 protein: CASSSLAGGRDTGELFF

CDR3 length: 15
D gene: TRBD1
J gene: TRBJ2-7
V gene: TRBV9
clone size: .
CDR3 DNA: TGTGCCAGCAGCGTAGGAGGACAGGGTACCTACGAGCAGTACTTC
CDR3 protein: CASSVGGQGTYEQYF

CDR3 length: 16
D gene: .
J gene: TRBJ2-1
V gene: TRBV4-3
clone size: few
CDR3 DNA: TGCGCCAGCAGCCAAGATTTGTCCCTTGGAGGCAATGAGCAGTTCTTC
CDR3 protein: CASSQDLSLGGNEQFF

CDR3 length: 14
D gene: .
J gene: TRBJ1-1
V gene: TRBV19
clone size: .
CDR3 DNA: TGTGCCAGTAGCAGGGGTTTGAGGGACACTGAAGCTTTCTTT
CDR3 protein: CASSRGLRDTEAFF

CDR3 length: 15
D gene: TRBD2
J gene: TRBJ2-1
V gene: TRBV5-1
clone size: .
CDR3 DNA: TGCGCCAGCAGCATCGGGACTAGCGAGTACAATGAGCAGTTCTTC
CDR3 protein: CASSIGTSEYNEQFF

CDR3 length: 15
D gene: TRBD1
J gene: TRBJ2-1
V gene: TRBV4-1
clone size: .
CDR3 DNA: TGCGCCAGCAGCCAAGATGGGACAGACTACAATGAGCAGTTCTTC
CDR3 protein: CASSQDGTDYNEQFF

CDR3 length: 13
D gene: TRBD1
J gene: TRBJ1-4
V gene: TRBV14
clone size: .
CDR3 DNA: TGTGCCAGCAGCCGGATTCCAGGGGGCGAACTGTTTTTT
CDR3 protein: CASSRIPGGELFF

CDR3 length: 11
D gene: .
J gene: TRBJ1-2
V gene: TRBV19
clone size: .
CDR3 DNA: TGTGCCAGTAGTATAGGACAAACCTACACCTTC
CDR3 protein: CASSIGQTYTF

CDR3 length: 15
D gene: .
J gene: TRBJ1-1
V gene: TRBV5-1
clone size: .
CDR3 DNA: TGCGCCAGCAGCTTGGTGGGGGTACCAGGGGCTGAAGCTTTCTTT
CDR3 protein: CASSLVGVPGAEAFF

CDR3 length: 14
D gene: TRBD1
J gene: TRBJ2-7
V gene: TRBV5-1
clone size: .
CDR3 DNA: TGCGCCAGCAGCGGCGGGACAGGGGGCTACGAGCAGTACTTC
CDR3 protein: CASSGGTGGYEQYF

CDR3 length: 15
D gene: .
J gene: TRBJ2-7
V gene: TRBV5-4
clone size: few
CDR3 DNA: TGTGCCAGCAGCTTGCCTATGGGAATATCAGGGGAGCAGTACTTC
CDR3 protein: CASSLPMGISGEQYF

CDR3 length: 14
D gene: TRBD1
J gene: TRBJ2-1
V gene: TRBV27
clone size: .
CDR3 DNA: TGTGCCAGCAGTTCGACAGGGTCCTACAATGAGCAGTTCTTC
CDR3 protein: CASSSTGSYNEQFF

CDR3 length: 15
D gene: TRBD1
J gene: TRBJ1-6
V gene: TRBV5-1
clone size: .
CDR3 DNA: TGCGCCAGCACCTCCCTCGACAGGGGTAATTCACCCCTCCACTTT
CDR3 protein: CASTSLDRGNSPLHF

CDR3 length: 13
D gene: TRBD2
J gene: TRBJ2-5
V gene: TRBV2
clone size: .
CDR3 DNA: TGTGCCAGCAGTGGGGAGGGCGTAGAGACCCAGTACTTC
CDR3 protein: CASSGEGVETQYF

CDR3 length: 13
D gene: .
J gene: TRBJ2-5
V gene: TRBV19
clone size: .
CDR3 DNA: TGTGCCAGTAGTCTTGCGGTCCAAGAGACCCAGTACTTC
CDR3 protein: CASSLAVQETQYF

CDR3 length: 15
D gene: TRBD1
J gene: TRBJ1-4
V gene: TRBV7-9
clone size: few
CDR3 DNA: TGTGCCAGCAGCTTCCGACAGGGGGTAGGCGAAAAACTGTTTTTT
CDR3 protein: CASSFRQGVGEKLFF

CDR3 length: 15
D gene: .
J gene: TRBJ2-5
V gene: TRBV7-7
clone size: .
CDR3 DNA: TGTGCTAGCAGCGAAGGACTGAATTCCCAAGAGACCCAGTACTTC
CDR3 protein: CASSEGLNSQETQYF

CDR3 length: 13
D gene: TRBD1
J gene: TRBJ2-7
V gene: TRBV7-2
clone size: few
CDR3 DNA: TGTGCCAGCAGCTTAAGGGGACAGCTTGAGCAGTACTTC
CDR3 protein: CASSLRGQLEQYF

CDR3 length: 15
D gene: TRBD1
J gene: TRBJ1-2
V gene: TRBV5-4
clone size: .
CDR3 DNA: TGTGCCAGCACCCCCGAGGCAGGGGGCAACTATGGCTACACCTTC
CDR3 protein: CASTPEAGGNYGYTF

CDR3 length: 14
D gene: TRBD1
J gene: TRBJ2-5
V gene: TRBV2
clone size: .
CDR3 DNA: TGTGCCAGCAGTGGTCCAGGGGGAGTGGAGACCCAGTACTTC
CDR3 protein: CASSGPGGVETQYF

CDR3 length: 15
D gene: .
J gene: TRBJ1-5
V gene: TRBV19
clone size: .
CDR3 DNA: TGTGCCAGTAGTATTGGGGGAAGAGCGGGTCAGCCCCAGCATTTT
CDR3 protein: CASSIGGRAGQPQHF

CDR3 length: 14
D gene: TRBD1
J gene: TRBJ1-2
V gene: TRBV10-2
clone size: .
CDR3 DNA: TGCGCCAGCTCCCCCGGGACAGGGGTTGGAGGCTACACCTTC
CDR3 protein: CASSPGTGVGGYTF

CDR3 length: 12
D gene: .
J gene: TRBJ1-5
V gene: TRBV9
clone size: once
CDR3 DNA: TGTGCCAGCAGCCCGCGGAATCAGCCCCAGCATTTT
CDR3 protein: CASSPRNQPQHF

CDR3 length: 14
D gene: .
J gene: TRBJ1-1
V gene: TRBV4-1
clone size: .
CDR3 DNA: TGCGCCAGCAGGGGACTGCTAAGAGGCACTGAAGCTTTCTTT
CDR3 protein: CASRGLLRGTEAFF

CDR3 length: 14
D gene: .
J gene: TRBJ2-3
V gene: TRBV5-1
clone size: .
CDR3 DNA: TGCGCCAGCAGCTTGGACAGCAGCACAGATACGCAGTATTTT
CDR3 protein: CASSLDSSTDTQYF

CDR3 length: 18
D gene: TRBD1
J gene: TRBJ2-7
V gene: TRBV27
clone size: .
CDR3 DNA: TGTGCCAGCAGTTTATTTGGACAGGGTGACCTTTGGAGGAACGAGCAGTACTTC
CDR3 protein: CASSLFGQGDLWRNEQYF

CDR3 length: 12
D gene: .
J gene: TRBJ1-1
V gene: TRBV5-1
clone size: .
CDR3 DNA: TGCGCCAGCAGCTTGTCGGACACTGAAGCTTTCTTT
CDR3 protein: CASSLSDTEAFF

CDR3 length: 15
D gene: .
J gene: TRBJ2-7
V gene: TRBV15
clone size: .
CDR3 DNA: TGTGCCACCAGCAGGAGATGGGAGAACACCTACGAGCAGTACTTC
CDR3 protein: CATSRRWENTYEQYF

CDR3 length: 15
D gene: TRBD2
J gene: TRBJ2-3
V gene: TRBV9
clone size: .
CDR3 DNA: TGTGCCAGCAGCGTAGGGAGCGGGGGGGCAAATACGCAGTATTTT
CDR3 protein: CASSVGSGGANTQYF